Listed below are T cell receptor beta chains from one sample, sequenced in a study of beta chain features in type 1 diabetes. Only in-frame clones appear in the TCRdb table, and some are missing; sequencing was by immunoSEQ multiplex PCR. This table has 300,000 to 400,000 clones, approximately 15% appearing once. Sample: naive CD4+ T cells from blood. The source of these receptors is a woman aged 18-29 years with type 1 diabetes. Each CDR3 is given with its conserved first and last residue. Fields, in order: CDR3 protein, CDR3 DNA, J gene, V gene, D gene, clone size. The D gene is left open where the match is weak. A row's size may be missing; if present it is once, few, many or a size class.

CDR3: CASSDRVPQETQYF
DNA: TGTGCCAGCAGTGACCGGGTCCCCCAAGAGACCCAGTACTTC
J: TRBJ2-5
V: TRBV2
D: -
size: few

CDR3: CASSLELASTGELFF
DNA: TGCGCCAGCAGCTTGGAACTAGCTAGTACCGGGGAGCTGTTTTTT
J: TRBJ2-2
V: TRBV5-1
D: -
size: -

CDR3: CASRPGESETQYF
DNA: TGTGCCAGCCGTCCAGGGGAGTCGGAGACCCAGTACTTC
J: TRBJ2-5
V: TRBV7-8
D: -
size: -

CDR3: CASSYTLGQRTQYF
DNA: TGTGCCAGCAGTTACACCCTCGGACAACGGACCCAGTACTTC
J: TRBJ2-5
V: TRBV6-5
D: -
size: once

CDR3: CASSLGTAEAFF
DNA: TGTGCCAGCAGCCTCGGGACAGCTGAAGCTTTCTTT
J: TRBJ1-1
V: TRBV11-3
D: TRBD1
size: few

CDR3: CASSRLRRGSGRWNEQFF
DNA: TGTGCCAGCAGTCGGCTTAGGCGGGGTAGCGGGAGGTGGAATGAGCAGTTCTTC
J: TRBJ2-1
V: TRBV28
D: TRBD2
size: -

CDR3: CASSGTGGSGANVLTF
DNA: TGTGCCAGCAGTGGGACAGGGGGAAGTGGGGCCAACGTCCTGACTTTC
J: TRBJ2-6
V: TRBV6-1
D: TRBD1
size: -

CDR3: CASSQGRTGANEKLFF
DNA: TGTGCCAGCAGCCAAGGAAGGACAGGAGCTAATGAAAAACTGTTTTTT
J: TRBJ1-4
V: TRBV14
D: TRBD1
size: few

CDR3: CASKPLGVGYGYTF
DNA: TGCGCCAGCAAGCCTCTAGGGGTTGGCTATGGCTACACCTTC
J: TRBJ1-2
V: TRBV5-1
D: -
size: -

CDR3: CASSYGGTEAFF
DNA: TGTGCCAGCAGTTACGGAGGCACTGAAGCTTTCTTT
J: TRBJ1-1
V: TRBV6-5
D: -
size: -

CDR3: CASSYWENHNEQFF
DNA: TGTGCCAGCAGTTATTGGGAGAACCACAATGAGCAGTTCTTC
J: TRBJ2-1
V: TRBV6-5
D: -
size: few

CDR3: CASSLSGDPGELFF
DNA: TGTGCCAGCAGTTTATCAGGGGACCCCGGGGAGCTGTTTTTT
J: TRBJ2-2
V: TRBV28
D: -
size: -

CDR3: CASSYSKGDRTEAFF
DNA: TGTGCCAGCAGTTACTCTAAAGGGGATCGGACTGAAGCTTTCTTT
J: TRBJ1-1
V: TRBV6-5
D: -
size: -

CDR3: CAWIGKGSGQPQHF
DNA: TGTGCCTGGATAGGCAAAGGATCGGGTCAGCCCCAGCATTTT
J: TRBJ1-5
V: TRBV30
D: -
size: -

CDR3: CASRGTGLVIQYF
DNA: TGCGCCAGCAGGGGGACAGGGTTGGTCATTCAGTACTTC
J: TRBJ2-4
V: TRBV5-1
D: TRBD1
size: -

CDR3: CASSKQGEANYGYTF
DNA: TGTGCCAGCAGTAAACAGGGGGAGGCTAACTATGGCTACACCTTC
J: TRBJ1-2
V: TRBV28
D: TRBD1
size: -

CDR3: CASGSNRDVTDTQYF
DNA: TGTGCTAGTGGTTCAAACAGGGATGTCACAGATACGCAGTATTTT
J: TRBJ2-3
V: TRBV12-5
D: -
size: few

CDR3: CASSSRSGTGRSEQFF
DNA: TGTGCCAGCAGCTCCCGGTCGGGGACAGGGCGCTCTGAGCAGTTCTTC
J: TRBJ2-1
V: TRBV5-4
D: TRBD1
size: -

CDR3: CASSPGTGYQETQYF
DNA: TGTGCCAGCAGCCCGGGGACAGGGTACCAAGAGACCCAGTACTTC
J: TRBJ2-5
V: TRBV6-6
D: TRBD1
size: few

CDR3: CASSEPGTSANEQFF
DNA: TGTGCCAGCAGTGAACCCGGGACTAGCGCCAATGAGCAGTTCTTC
J: TRBJ2-1
V: TRBV25-1
D: TRBD2
size: few

CDR3: CASSESGETQYF
DNA: TGCGCCAGCAGTGAGTCCGGAGAGACCCAGTACTTC
J: TRBJ2-5
V: TRBV10-2
D: -
size: -

CDR3: CASSQVPGFGELFF
DNA: TGTGCCAGCAGCCAAGTTCCCGGGTTCGGGGAGCTGTTTTTT
J: TRBJ2-2
V: TRBV14
D: -
size: few

CDR3: CSVASQGLWGYTF
DNA: TGCAGCGTTGCTTCTCAGGGCTTGTGGGGCTACACCTTC
J: TRBJ1-2
V: TRBV29-1
D: -
size: -

CDR3: CAITGRETGELFF
DNA: TGTGCCATCACGGGGAGGGAGACCGGGGAGCTGTTTTTT
J: TRBJ2-2
V: TRBV10-3
D: TRBD2
size: few

CDR3: CASSLAPGGTSYTDTQYF
DNA: TGTGCCAGCAGCTTAGCGCCGGGAGGGACTTCATACACAGATACGCAGTATTTT
J: TRBJ2-3
V: TRBV7-6
D: TRBD2
size: -

CDR3: CAWNYMGIGGETQYF
DNA: TGTGCCTGGAACTACATGGGGATAGGAGGGGAGACCCAGTACTTC
J: TRBJ2-5
V: TRBV30
D: -
size: few

CDR3: CASSPGLAGADGRGEQFF
DNA: TGTGCCAGCAGTCCGGGACTAGCGGGAGCAGACGGGAGGGGTGAGCAGTTCTTC
J: TRBJ2-1
V: TRBV27
D: TRBD2
size: -

CDR3: CASSPPMRGNSYNEQFF
DNA: TGTGCCAGCAGCCCCCCTATGCGGGGAAATTCCTACAATGAGCAGTTCTTC
J: TRBJ2-1
V: TRBV7-3
D: -
size: few

CDR3: CASSIAGRETQYF
DNA: TGTGCCAGTAGTATAGCCGGTCGAGAGACCCAGTACTTC
J: TRBJ2-5
V: TRBV19
D: -
size: few

CDR3: CASSLESSYTQYF
DNA: TGTGCCAGCAGCTTGGAGTCATCCTATACGCAGTATTTT
J: TRBJ2-3
V: TRBV7-2
D: -
size: few

CDR3: CASRTGTVKETQYF
DNA: TGCGCCAGCCGTACCGGGACAGTTAAAGAGACCCAGTACTTC
J: TRBJ2-5
V: TRBV5-1
D: TRBD1
size: -

CDR3: CASMRRANTGELFF
DNA: TGTGCCAGCATGCGACGGGCGAACACCGGGGAGCTGTTTTTT
J: TRBJ2-2
V: TRBV6-1
D: -
size: -

CDR3: CASRRDNEQFF
DNA: TGTGCCAGCAGAAGAGACAATGAGCAGTTCTTC
J: TRBJ2-1
V: TRBV28
D: -
size: -

CDR3: CASSLATTSGSSGELFF
DNA: TGCGCCAGCAGCTTGGCCACGACTAGCGGGAGTTCAGGGGAGCTGTTTTTT
J: TRBJ2-2
V: TRBV5-1
D: TRBD2
size: -

CDR3: CASRPGTSAYNEQFF
DNA: TGTGCCAGCCGACCCGGGACTAGCGCGTACAATGAGCAGTTCTTC
J: TRBJ2-1
V: TRBV6-5
D: TRBD2
size: -

CDR3: CASSGQGEGIYGYTF
DNA: TGCGCCAGCAGCGGACAGGGCGAGGGTATCTATGGCTACACCTTC
J: TRBJ1-2
V: TRBV5-1
D: TRBD1
size: -

CDR3: CASRRQGVSYNEQFF
DNA: TGTGCCAGCAGAAGACAGGGGGTCTCCTACAATGAGCAGTTCTTC
J: TRBJ2-1
V: TRBV28
D: TRBD1
size: -

CDR3: CASSPSGLAKNIQYF
DNA: TGTGCCAGTAGCCCATCGGGACTAGCCAAAAACATTCAGTACTTC
J: TRBJ2-4
V: TRBV19
D: -
size: -

CDR3: CATSRGLARSYNEQFF
DNA: TGTGCCACCAGCAGGGGACTAGCGCGATCCTACAATGAGCAGTTCTTC
J: TRBJ2-1
V: TRBV15
D: TRBD2
size: once

CDR3: CASSPTPRVGGETQYF
DNA: TGTGCCAGCAGCCCGACCCCCAGGGTAGGGGGAGAGACCCAGTACTTC
J: TRBJ2-5
V: TRBV9
D: -
size: few

CDR3: CASSSPTSLYNEQFF
DNA: TGTGCCAGCAGCTCCCCGACTAGCCTCTACAATGAGCAGTTCTTC
J: TRBJ2-1
V: TRBV11-2
D: TRBD2
size: few

CDR3: CASSKIGGGAFYEQYF
DNA: TGTGCCAGCAGCAAGATAGGGGGGGGCGCGTTCTACGAGCAGTACTTC
J: TRBJ2-7
V: TRBV9
D: -
size: -

CDR3: CASPKPGSITNEQFF
DNA: TGTGCCAGCCCTAAACCGGGGAGCATAACCAATGAGCAGTTCTTC
J: TRBJ2-1
V: TRBV7-2
D: -
size: -

CDR3: CASRTGGPGYEQYF
DNA: TGTGCCAGCAGAACGGGAGGGCCGGGCTACGAGCAGTACTTC
J: TRBJ2-7
V: TRBV7-2
D: TRBD2
size: -

CDR3: CSVSVTSEAYNEQFF
DNA: TGCAGCGTTTCTGTGACTAGCGAGGCCTACAATGAGCAGTTCTTC
J: TRBJ2-1
V: TRBV29-1
D: TRBD2
size: few

CDR3: CASTSSETQYF
DNA: TGTGCCAGCACTAGTAGCGAGACCCAGTACTTC
J: TRBJ2-5
V: TRBV2
D: -
size: few

CDR3: CASSLEGTTQMTQYF
DNA: TGCGCCAGCAGCTTGGAAGGGACAACCCAAATGACGCAGTATTTT
J: TRBJ2-3
V: TRBV5-1
D: -
size: -

CDR3: CASTGNAETQYF
DNA: TGTGCCAGCACAGGGAATGCGGAGACCCAGTACTTC
J: TRBJ2-5
V: TRBV9
D: -
size: few

CDR3: CASSPGLARTDTQYF
DNA: TGTGCCAGCTCGCCGGGACTAGCTCGCACAGATACGCAGTATTTT
J: TRBJ2-3
V: TRBV18
D: TRBD2
size: few

CDR3: CASSAGTRRDIQYF
DNA: TGTGCCAGCTCAGCCGGGACTAGGCGTGACATTCAGTACTTC
J: TRBJ2-4
V: TRBV18
D: TRBD2
size: -

CDR3: CASRRPSGSVRNEQFF
DNA: TGTGCCAGCAGGCGCCCTAGCGGATCGGTTCGCAATGAGCAGTTCTTC
J: TRBJ2-1
V: TRBV28
D: TRBD2
size: -

CDR3: CASSSGQGIVNEQFF
DNA: TGCGCCAGCAGCTCCGGACAGGGAATCGTCAATGAGCAGTTCTTC
J: TRBJ2-1
V: TRBV5-1
D: TRBD1
size: few

CDR3: CASSKTGGNEQFF
DNA: TGTGCCAGTAGTAAAACAGGGGGCAATGAGCAGTTCTTC
J: TRBJ2-1
V: TRBV19
D: TRBD1
size: -

CDR3: CASSQGQGRDTQYF
DNA: TGCGCCAGCAGCCAAGGACAGGGTCGAGATACGCAGTATTTT
J: TRBJ2-3
V: TRBV4-1
D: TRBD1
size: few

CDR3: CASSPPMAQETQYF
DNA: TGTGCCAGCTCACCACCTATGGCCCAAGAGACCCAGTACTTC
J: TRBJ2-5
V: TRBV18
D: -
size: few

CDR3: CASSEADRVFF
DNA: TGTGCCAGCAGTGAAGCGGACAGGGTGTTCTTT
J: TRBJ1-1
V: TRBV2
D: TRBD1
size: few

CDR3: CASSSPGPLVAEAFF
DNA: TGTGCCAGCAGCTCCCCAGGGCCTCTTGTTGCTGAAGCTTTCTTT
J: TRBJ1-1
V: TRBV5-4
D: -
size: -

CDR3: CASSAGAAGAYTQYF
DNA: TGTGCCAGCAGCGCTGGGGCTGCAGGGGCTTATACGCAGTATTTT
J: TRBJ2-3
V: TRBV11-3
D: -
size: few

CDR3: CASSLTGMNTEAFF
DNA: TGTGCCAGCAGCTTAACGGGGATGAACACTGAAGCTTTCTTT
J: TRBJ1-1
V: TRBV7-2
D: -
size: few